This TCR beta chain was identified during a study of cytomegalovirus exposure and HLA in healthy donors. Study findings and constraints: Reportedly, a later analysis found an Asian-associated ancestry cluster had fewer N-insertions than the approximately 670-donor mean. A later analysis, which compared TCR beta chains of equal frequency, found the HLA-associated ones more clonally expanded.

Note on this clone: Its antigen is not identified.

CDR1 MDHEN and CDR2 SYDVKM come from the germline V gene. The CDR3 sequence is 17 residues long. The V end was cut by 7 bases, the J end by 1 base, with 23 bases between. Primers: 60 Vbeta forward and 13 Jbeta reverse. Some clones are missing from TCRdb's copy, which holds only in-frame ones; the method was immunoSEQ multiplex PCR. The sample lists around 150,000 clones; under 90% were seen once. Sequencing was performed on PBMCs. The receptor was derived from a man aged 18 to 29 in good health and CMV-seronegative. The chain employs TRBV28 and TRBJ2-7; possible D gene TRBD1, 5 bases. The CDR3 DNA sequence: TGTGCCAGCACCCTCAAGGGGTTTGCGGACCGTTCCTACGAGCAGTACTTC. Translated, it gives CASTLKGFADRSYEQYF. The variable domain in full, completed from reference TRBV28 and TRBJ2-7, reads DVKVTQSSRYLVKRTGEKVFLECVQDMDHENMFWYRQDPGLGLRLIYFSYDVKMKEKGDIPEGYSVSREKKERFSLILESASTNQTSMYLCASTLKGFADRSYEQYFGPGTRLTVT.